This TCR beta chain was observed in a study of T cell responses to AZD1222 COVID-19 vaccine. Using immunoSEQ multiplex PCR, the repertoire was profiled, and TCRdb retains in-frame clones only, with some absent. This sample has approximately 89,000 clones, with 85% to 95% found just once. This CDR3 has 13 amino acids. CDR1 is WNHNN and CDR2 is SYGVQD in the germline V gene (reference sequence). The V end was cut by 3 bases, the J end by 5 bases, with 7 bases between. This chain links TRBV10-1 with TRBJ2-2; D is ambiguous. Sample: peripheral blood, taken on day 0 of MenACWY control vaccination. The source of this sequence is an adult in good health. The CDR3, as DNA: TGCGCCAGCAGTGACATGGGGACCGGGGAGCTGTTTTTT. As protein: CASSDMGTGELFF.